A single count supports the clone carrying this TCR beta chain. Its matching antigen is unknown. The data derive from a study of identical twins. The study's findings and limits: While abundant cord blood beta clonotypes carried fewer insertions, memory repertoires showed no such pattern. The study found that models underestimated out-of-frame TCR alpha sharing in monozygotic twins.

CDR3 size: 18 residues. The V gene end was trimmed by 11 bases and the J gene end by 0 bases; junction bases not matched to a gene: 11. Germline V gene sequence: CDR1 SNHLY, CDR2 FYNNEI. A template switching step contributed a universal primer site, while unique molecular identifiers were present in the cDNA. From the 5' RACE reads, TCRdb called clonotypes with MiXCR, one entry per CDR3 protein. The table has around 490,000 distinct CDR3 sequences, 12% to 15% seen once. This sample also appeared in a second study, on yellow fever vaccine responses in identical twins.

The clonotype was recovered from a woman between 18 and 29 years old in good health. The chain joins TRBV2 to TRBJ2-2; TRBD2 matches 14 bases. Sequencing used CD4+ T cells sorted from blood. This chain's CDR3 is CAFSYGLAGGTNTGELFF. The CDR3 DNA reads as TGTGCCTTCAGTTACGGACTAGCGGGGGGAACGAACACCGGGGAGCTGTTTTTT.